The clone carrying this TCR beta chain was seen a few times. What it recognizes is unknown. This entry comes from a study of cytomegalovirus exposure and HLA in healthy donors. Whole-study results and caveats: Testing in vitro showed three CMV-associated chains specific for CMV antigens.

Donors were ostensibly healthy at sampling, although undocumented immune exposures were probable. Amplification used 60 Vbeta primers and 13 Jbeta primers. TCRdb's table, derived via immunoSEQ multiplex PCR, lists solely in-frame clones and lacks some. This table holds about 160,000 clones, around 76% found once. This receptor was taken from a man in his forties in good health and CMV-seropositive. Input material: PBMCs.

CDR3 loop: CASSAGTGGNQPQHF. CDR3 coding DNA: TGCGCCAGCAGCGCCGGGACAGGAGGGAATCAGCCCCAGCATTTT. The chain carries TRBV5-1 and TRBJ1-5; 8 nucleotides agree with TRBD1. V lost 4 bases and J lost 4; bases outside the gene matches: 7. The CDR3 extends over 15 amino acids. In germline, CDR1 is SGHRS, CDR2 YFSETQ.